This T cell receptor (beta chain) was profiled in a study of T cells in Graves' hyperthyroidism and ophthalmopathy. The V gene's germline CDR1 is DFQATT and CDR2 SNEGSKA (reference sequence). This CDR3 contains 14 residues. Trimming at V came to 6 bases and at J to 5 bases, leaving 7 bases not matched to a gene. Researchers took RNA transcripts and amplified the TCR beta CDR3 regions from them. The HTBI primer set served for first-round RT-PCR of the TCR CDR3. Each CDR3 protein is one row after TCRdb ran MiXCR on the multiplex PCR reads. Here the sample spans around 620,000 distinct CDR3 sequences, 15% to 20% being singletons. This clonotype came up a few times.

Material for sequencing was blood. The TCR comes from a woman in her 30s with Graves' hyperthyroidism. V usage is TRBV20-1 and J usage is TRBJ1-2; TRBD1 aligns across 12 bases. The CDR3 loop reads CSARDRGRDYGYTF. CDR3 DNA: TGCAGTGCCAGGGACAGGGGGCGCGATTATGGCTACACCTTC.